This T cell receptor beta chain derives from a study of T cells after yellow fever vaccination. TCRdb independently ran MiXCR on the 5' RACE reads; one entry per CDR3 protein. Among under 600,000 distinct CDR3 sequences, about 14% were seen once, and the ten largest hold around an eighth. Germline V gene sequence: CDR1 DFQATT, CDR2 SNEGSKA (reference sequence). V shed 2 bases, J shed 2 bases, and the junction held 1 base outside the gene matches. This CDR3 spans 13 amino acids. The clonotype was recovered from a young man who received the YFV17D yellow fever vaccine. The specimen comprised PBMCs, sampled on the day of the yellow fever booster vaccination. The chain links TRBV20-1 to TRBJ2-3, with 7 bases that match TRBD2. Here the CDR3 reads CSARRLATDTQYF. CDR3 sequence (DNA): TGCAGTGCTAGACGACTAGCCACAGATACGCAGTATTTT.